This is a list of T cell receptor beta chains from one sample in a study of OX40 agonist ivuxolimab in advanced cancers. Sequenced by immunoSEQ multiplex PCR; TCRdb stores in-frame clones only, minus some. The sample records 100,000 or so clones, approximately 84% being singletons. This sample comprised CD4+ or CD8+ T cells sorted from blood, obtained in a trial of the OX40 agonist ivuxolimab. The receptors shown here come from an adult with an advanced solid tumor such as melanoma, head and neck, liver or kidney cancer. CDR3s include the opening cysteine and the closing phenylalanine or tryptophan. D genes are given only for firm matches. Expanded clones are given a class, and other clones once, few, many or no size at all.

NA	TRBV9	NA	TRBJ2-5	TGTGCCAGCAGCGTAGCGGCGAGCGGTGCAGAGACCCAGTACTTC	CASSVAASGAETQYF
NA	TRBV12-5	NA	TRBJ2-5	TGTGCTAGTGGTTTAATTATCTCACCCCGGGGGACCCAGTACTTC	CASGLIISPRGTQYF
NA	TRBV4-3	NA	TRBJ2-3	TGCGCCAGCAGCACCAGACAGGAGAGCACAGATACGCAGTATTTT	CASSTRQESTDTQYF
NA	TRBV19	NA	TRBJ2-3	TGTGCCAGTAGTATAAGAGCTCTCTCAGATACGCAGTATTTT	CASSIRALSDTQYF
TRBD2	TRBV29-1	NA	TRBJ2-3	TGCAGCGTTGAGGGGGAGGGCGGGGCGAGCACAGATACGCAGTATTTT	CSVEGEGGASTDTQYF
TRBD2	TRBV9	NA	TRBJ2-7	TGTGCCAGCAGCGTAGGTAGCGGGGCGAGCTCCTACGAGCAGTACTTC	CASSVGSGASSYEQYF
NA	TRBV2	NA	TRBJ2-5	TGTGCCAGCAGTGAGGATTATGGGGAGACCCAGTACTTC	CASSEDYGETQYF
NA	TRBV7-8	NA	TRBJ2-1	TGTGCCAGCAGTCAGAGCGGGTCTTATTACAATGAGCAGTTCTTC	CASSQSGSYYNEQFF
TRBD1	TRBV19	NA	TRBJ1-6	TGTGCCAGTAGTACGATACAGGGGAGAAATTCACCCCTCCACTTT	CASSTIQGRNSPLHF
NA	TRBV2	NA	TRBJ1-5	TGTGCCAGCGTAGGTCAGAATAGCAATCAGCCCCAGCATTTT	CASVGQNSNQPQHF
TRBD1	TRBV30	NA	TRBJ1-3	TGTGCCTGGAGTGGCGGGACAGGGGGGAACACCATATATTTT	CAWSGGTGGNTIYF
NA	TRBV6-5	NA	TRBJ1-4	TGTGCCAGCCCCTTCGGACAGTTTGATGAAAAACTGTTTTTT	CASPFGQFDEKLFF
TRBD1	TRBV7-2	few	TRBJ2-1	TGTGCCAGCAGCTCACCGGGACAGGGGTACAATGAGCAGTTCTTC	CASSSPGQGYNEQFF
NA	TRBV30	NA	TRBJ2-2	TGTGCCTGGAGGGGACCCGGGACACCGAACACCGGGGAGCTGTTTTTT	CAWRGPGTPNTGELFF
NA	TRBV18	NA	TRBJ2-7	TGTGCCAGCTCACCAAGCCGGGGATACGAGCAGTACTTC	CASSPSRGYEQYF
TRBD1	TRBV11-3	NA	TRBJ1-4	TGTGCCAGCAGCTCAACCCGGGACAGGGGTGGGGAAAAACTGTTTTTT	CASSSTRDRGGEKLFF
TRBD2	TRBV27	NA	TRBJ2-7	TGTGCCAGCAGTTTAGTGGCGGGAGGTGCCGAGCAGTACTTC	CASSLVAGGAEQYF
TRBD1	TRBV7-9	NA	TRBJ1-1	TGTGCCAGCAGCCTCGGGACAGGGGGCGCGGACACTGAAGCTTTCTTT	CASSLGTGGADTEAFF
TRBD1	TRBV6-1	NA	TRBJ1-2	TGTGCCAGCAGTATGACAGGGGACGGGGGCTACACCTTC	CASSMTGDGGYTF
TRBD1	TRBV7-6	NA	TRBJ2-7	TGTGCCAGCAGCTTGGGACAGGGCCATCTCTACGAGCAGTACTTC	CASSLGQGHLYEQYF
NA	TRBV5-1	NA	TRBJ2-2	TGCGCCAGCAGCCCTCAGGGGCCCGGGGAGCTGTTTTTT	CASSPQGPGELFF
NA	TRBV2	NA	TRBJ2-5	TGTGCCAGCAGTGAATCCGCGGGGGCGAGAGAGACCCAGTACTTC	CASSESAGARETQYF
NA	TRBV19	NA	TRBJ2-7	TGTGCCAGTAGTATAGGACAGGCCTCCTACGAGCAGTACTTC	CASSIGQASYEQYF
TRBD1	TRBV30	NA	TRBJ1-1	TGTGCCTGCAACCTCCGGGACAGGGGACCTCGGAACACTGAAGCTTTCTTT	CACNLRDRGPRNTEAFF
TRBD1	TRBV7-2	few	TRBJ2-2	TGTGCCAGCAGCCGACAGGGCCTCGCGAACACCGGGGAGCTGTTTTTT	CASSRQGLANTGELFF
NA	TRBV4-3	NA	TRBJ2-3	TGCGCCAGCAGCCAAGATAGGAAGGCGGCAGATACGCAGTATTTT	CASSQDRKAADTQYF
TRBD2	TRBV19	NA	TRBJ2-1	TGTGCCAGTAGTCCGGTGGCTAGCGGGAGAAGAGGTAATGAGCAGTTCTTC	CASSPVASGRRGNEQFF
TRBD2	TRBV7-3	NA	TRBJ2-2	TGTGCCGGTCCTAGCGGGCCAAAGAACGGGGAGCTGTTTTTT	CAGPSGPKNGELFF
TRBD2	TRBV19	NA	TRBJ2-7	TGTGCCAGTAGTTTGAGCGGGGCGTCCTACGAGCAGTACTTC	CASSLSGASYEQYF
TRBD1	TRBV29-1	NA	TRBJ1-2	TGCAGCGTTACAACAGGGGGAGATAGCTATGGCTACACCTTC	CSVTTGGDSYGYTF
TRBD1	TRBV7-2	NA	TRBJ1-1	TGTGCCAGCAGCTTAAGGGGGGCAGGGGGCGGCACTGAAGCTTTCTTT	CASSLRGAGGGTEAFF
NA	TRBV5-3	NA	TRBJ2-6	TGTGCCAGAAGAATGCGGGCCGGGGCCAACGTCCTGACTTTC	CARRMRAGANVLTF
NA	TRBV30	NA	TRBJ1-6	TGTGCCTGGAGTGTCGTGGGTAATTCACCCCTCCACTTT	CAWSVVGNSPLHF
TRBD1	TRBV7-9	NA	TRBJ1-1	TGTGCCAGCCATCTTGTCGGAGGGGGCAGGTTGTTCACTGAAGCTTTCTTT	CASHLVGGGRLFTEAFF
TRBD1	TRBV5-1	NA	TRBJ2-3	TGCGCCAGCAGCTTGAACAGGGGGCGAGGCACAGATACGCAGTATTTT	CASSLNRGRGTDTQYF
TRBD2	TRBV5-6	NA	TRBJ2-7	TGTGCCAGCAGCTCCGGGACTAGCGGGGAGGTCGAGCAGTACTTC	CASSSGTSGEVEQYF
NA	TRBV10-3	NA	TRBJ1-1	TGTGCCATCAGGGGAGGGGGCACTGAAGCTTTCTTT	CAIRGGGTEAFF
NA	TRBV9	NA	TRBJ2-6	TGTGCCAGCAGCGTAGGATCAGGGGCGGGGGCCAACGTCCTGACTTTC	CASSVGSGAGANVLTF
NA	TRBV7-9	NA	TRBJ2-3	TGTGCCAGCAGCTTAGTGGTAGCGGTAAGCACAGATACGCAGTATTTT	CASSLVVAVSTDTQYF
NA	TRBV7-2	NA	TRBJ2-1	TGTGCCAGCAGCTTATTACCCCCGGGCGGGGTCTCCTACAATGAGCAGTTCTTC	CASSLLPPGGVSYNEQFF
NA	TRBV29-1	NA	TRBJ2-5	TGCAGCGGGGGGGGCGGATCAAGTCTGGAGACCCAGTACTTC	CSGGGGSSLETQYF
NA	TRBV7-3	NA	TRBJ1-1	TGTGCCAGCAGCTTAAGCGGGGGGGTTGGCACTGAAGCTTTCTTT	CASSLSGGVGTEAFF
NA	TRBV5-1	NA	TRBJ2-2	TGCGCCAGCAGCTTGGACAGGGCGAGCACCGGGGAGCTGTTTTTT	CASSLDRASTGELFF
TRBD2	TRBV12-5	NA	TRBJ2-3	TGTGCTAGTGGTTTGGGAATAGCGGGGGCCACAGATACGCAGTATTTT	CASGLGIAGATDTQYF
TRBD2	TRBV9	NA	TRBJ2-1	TGTGCCAGCAGCTCATCGCTAGGGGGACTAGCGGGGGGGCCATCCTACAATGAGCAGTTCTTC	CASSSSLGGLAGGPSYNEQFF
NA	TRBV12-5	NA	TRBJ1-1	TGTGCTAGTGGTTTGGTTGTGTCCTCGGGGAATGAAGCTTTCTTT	CASGLVVSSGNEAFF
TRBD2	TRBV6-6	NA	TRBJ2-3	TGTGCCAGCAGTTCACGAGGACTAGCGGGAGGCGATACGCAGTATTTT	CASSSRGLAGGDTQYF
NA	TRBV5-1	NA	TRBJ2-3	TGCGCCAGCAGCTTGGAAGTGAGGGCAGATACGCAGTATTTT	CASSLEVRADTQYF
NA	TRBV19	NA	TRBJ1-4	TGTGCCAGTAGTATTGGGGATACTAATGAAAAACTGTTTTTT	CASSIGDTNEKLFF
TRBD1	TRBV19	NA	TRBJ2-2	TGTGCCAGTACCTTACAGGGGGCGCAGACCGGGGAGCTGTTTTTT	CASTLQGAQTGELFF
NA	TRBV29-1	NA	TRBJ2-1	TGCAGCGTTGTGATCGGGACCCGCTCCTACAATGAGCAGTTCTTC	CSVVIGTRSYNEQFF
NA	TRBV7-2	NA	TRBJ2-7	TGTGCCAGCAGCTTAGGCGGAAACGGGGGATCCGAGCAGTACTTC	CASSLGGNGGSEQYF